This TCR beta chain was retrieved from a study of blood T cell repertoires in COVID-19. Study as a whole: The samples span acute and convalescent COVID-19 from the United States, Italy and Spain. PBMCs, B-cell-depleted T cells, or T cells provided the cDNA or gDNA that made up the material.

Original processing notes: Amplification of reference gene primers provided the estimated nucleated cell counts. Produced via immunoSEQ multiplex PCR; TCRdb's table is partial and in-frame only. That table gives V, J and clone size, and the DNA gave D and trimming. The table has 200,000 to 250,000 clones, 60% to 85% seen once. This clone has just a few counts. This receptor was obtained from a woman aged 70-85 years with acute or convalescent COVID-19. Sequencing was done on a sample of peripheral blood.

The CDR3 DNA reads TGTGCCAGTAGTCTTACTAGCGGGGGGGCCTATGAGCAGTTCTTC. The encoded protein is CASSLTSGGAYEQFF. The chain joins TRBV19 to TRBJ2-1; 13 bases map to TRBD2. CDR3 length: 15 residues. After removal of 5 bases from V and 8 bases from J, the junction contained 6 bases not matched to a gene. Per the germline V gene, CDR1 is LNHDA and CDR2 is SQIVND (reference sequence). Full variable domain (missing parts from reference TRBV19 and TRBJ2-1): DGGITQSPKYLFRKEGQNVTLSCEQNLNHDAMYWYRQDPGQGLRLIYYSQIVNDFQKGDIAEGYSVSREKKESFPLTVTSAQKNPTAFYLCASSLTSGGAYEQFFGPGTRLTVL.